This TCR beta chain originates from a study of identical twins. The length of the CDR3 is 14 residues. V was pared by 5 bases and J by 6 bases, with 5 bases of the junction left unmatched. In germline, CDR1 is SEHNR, CDR2 FQNEAQ (reference sequence). Template switching introduced a universal primer site, and the cDNA bore unique molecular identifiers. Each CDR3 protein gets one entry after TCRdb re-called the 5' RACE reads with MiXCR. The sample shows around 680,000 distinct CDR3 sequences, 8.6% of them seen only once. The table lists this clonotype with a few counts. These data also formed part of another study, on yellow fever vaccine responses in identical twins.

The sample comprised PBMCs. The TCR sequence derives from a woman between 18 and 30 years old in good health. The chain joins TRBV7-9 to TRBJ1-4, with 8 bases that match TRBD1. The CDR3 DNA follows: TGTGCCAGCAGCCCCGACAGGGGAGATGAAAAACTGTTTTTT. This codes for CASSPDRGDEKLFF.